This T cell receptor beta chain was captured in a study of regulatory T cells in long-lasting Graves disease. The time point here: newly diagnosed GD, antithyroid drugs for less than 3 months. The TCR library used RNA extracted from PBMCs. Roughly 10 milliliters of peripheral blood went into EDTA tubes. Arm-PCR of CDR3 regions with iRepertoire HTBI primers generated TCR beta libraries. TCRdb passed the multiplex PCR reads through MiXCR, listing each CDR3 protein once. The table shows around 450,000 distinct CDR3 sequences, with around 16% occurring only once. This clonotype has ten or more counts. V lost 3 bases and J 8 bases, leaving 13 bases between the germline ends. CDR3 length: 13 amino acids. Germline-derived CDR1 and CDR2 are SEHNR and FQNEAQ (reference sequence). The data were also submitted as part of a second study, on T cells in Graves' hyperthyroidism and ophthalmopathy. That work states: It was considered stable Graves' hyperthyroidism when ophthalmopathy did not progress within 18 months. Each diagnosis was grounded in clinical symptoms, serum thyroxine and TRAb, thyroid ultrasound, and orbital computed tomography. A model of 13 V-J features distinguished ophthalmopathy from stable hyperthyroidism.

The sequenced sample was peripheral blood mononuclear cells (PBMCs), obtained at new diagnosis, from a patient treated with antithyroid drugs. The chain recombines TRBV7-9 with TRBJ1-2; D call uncertain. The sequence came from a man aged 35-49 years with Graves disease. The CDR3 DNA sequence: TGTGCCAGCAGCTTTCAATCCGCTGAGGGCTACACCTTC. Its translation: CASSFQSAEGYTF.